The 20 T cell receptor beta chains presented below share a single source sample, sequenced in a study of blood T cell repertoires in COVID-19 (TCRdb year 2020). Library preparation employed the immunoSEQ multiplex PCR assay. The source is immuneACCESS, and TCRdb retained only in-frame sequences with V and J called. Part of the clones is not carried over; for the studies checked, unresolved V genes explain less than half of this, and the remainder is unexplained. The sample data list about 260,000 clones, and more than 70% of these were observed just once. The top ten constitute approximately 1.2% of the sample. The source material was PBMCs or T cells enriched from blood (not recorded which). Receptors were obtained from a woman aged 40 to 50 with acute COVID-19.

The V and J genes are TRBV2 and TRBJ2-1; D perhaps matches TRBD1 (6 bases). Germline V lookup: CDR1 SNHLY, CDR2 FYNNEI. The CDR3 totals 13 residues. Trimming cost V 6 bases and J 4 bases, with 10 bases left between them. The CDR3, as DNA: TGTGCCAGCAGAGAGACAGGATACAATGAGCAGTTCTTC. This gives the protein CASRETGYNEQFF.

The CDR3 reads CSVFFDMVATEAFF. The DNA of the CDR3 is TGCAGCGTTTTTTTTGATATGGTGGCCACTGAAGCTTTCTTT. The chain is built from TRBV29-1 and TRBJ1-1; the D is unclear. The CDR3 totals 14 residues. V lost 5 bases and J 4 bases, leaving 17 bases between the germline ends. Looked up from germline, CDR1 is SQVTM and CDR2 is ANQGSEA.

This chain links TRBV7-6 with TRBJ2-5; 14 bases line up with TRBD2. With V trimmed by 6 bases and J by 4 bases, 16 bases remained unmatched. This CDR3 has 19 amino acids. Per germline, CDR1 SGHVS and CDR2 FNYEAQ. CDR3 DNA: TGTGCCAGCAGTAATTCCCTGGGACTAGCGGGAGAGGGAAGAGAGACCCAGTACTTC. It specifies CASSNSLGLAGEGRETQYF.

This chain joins TRBV9 and TRBJ2-2, with TRBD1 matching over 11 bases. This CDR3 has 16 residues. Germline loops: CDR1 SGDLS, CDR2 YYNGEE. J lost 6 bases, V lost 0 bases, and 4 bases had no gene match. CDR3 in DNA: TGTGCCAGCAGCGTAGCCCCGGGACAGGGGGCCGGGGAGCTGTTTTTT. This translates into CASSVAPGQGAGELFF. The whole variable domain, remainder taken from reference TRBV9 and TRBJ2-2, is DSGVTQTPKHLITATGQRVTLRCSPRSGDLSVYWYQQSLDQGLQFLIQYYNGEERAKGNILERFSAQQFPDLHSELNLSSLELGDSALYFCASSVAPGQGAGELFFGEGSRLTVL.

This chain joins TRBV5-4 and TRBJ1-4, with D possibly matching TRBD1 (5 bases). V lost 2 bases and J lost 7, with 12 bases in between. This CDR3 is 14 amino acids long. Germline V gives CDR1 SGHNT, CDR2 YYREEE (reference sequence). Here the CDR3 DNA reads TGTGCCAGCAGCTTTCAGGGTCGGGTTGAAAAACTGTTTTTT. This codes for CASSFQGRVEKLFF.

This chain joins TRBV3-1 (or the pseudogene TRBV3-2) and TRBJ1-2; 7 nucleotides align to TRBD1. Trimming took 4 bases from V and 1 from J; bases not matched to a gene: 15. The CDR3 extends over 18 amino acids. Looked up from germline, CDR1 is LGHDT and CDR2 is YNNKEL (reference sequence). The CDR3 sequence is CASSRNGRGDLDNYGYTF. As DNA, the CDR3 is TGTGCCAGCAGCCGAAACGGCAGGGGGGATCTAGATAACTATGGCTACACCTTC.

Comments on this clone: The missing conserved phenylalanine or tryptophan at the end of this CDR3 makes a read error likely. Because the CDR3's place on the DNA is in doubt, the DNA is left out and the CDR3 is given as listed by TCRdb. V and J are TRBV10-1 and TRBJ1-1; TRBD1 was called by the table and not checked on the DNA. Ends included, the CDR3 has 9 residues. Germline V gene lookup returns CDR1 WNHNN and CDR2 SYGVQD (reference sequence). The CDR3: CASTNHRAA.

This CDR3 reads CASSVVGTSGSGETQYF. CDR3 DNA: TGTGCCAGCAGCGTAGTTGGGACTAGCGGGAGTGGAGAGACCCAGTACTTC. The chain is built from TRBV9 and TRBJ2-5; TRBD2 matches 14 bases. Germline lookup yields CDR1 SGDLS and CDR2 YYNGEE. J lost 4 bases, V lost 0 bases, and 5 bases had no gene match. This CDR3 has 17 amino acids.

This clone appeared a few times. V usage is TRBV7-2 and J usage is TRBJ1-2; 7 positions match TRBD1. Germline values: CDR1 SGHTA, CDR2 FQGNSA. After removal of 5 bases from V and 0 bases from J, the junction contained 9 bases not matched to a gene. The CDR3 consists of 16 residues. In DNA, the CDR3 is TGTGCCAGCAGCCCCGGGTGGGACAGAGCTAACTATGGCTACACCTTC. It is translated as CASSPGWDRANYGYTF.

The V and J genes are TRBV19 and TRBJ1-5; D is unclear. CDR1 and CDR2 from the germline V gene are LNHDA and SQIVND (reference sequence). CDR3 length: 15 residues. Trimming took 4 bases from V and 4 from J, leaving 14 bases between them. The CDR3 region is CASSTMDGVNQPQHF. The CDR3 DNA reads as TGTGCCAGTAGTACAATGGACGGGGTGAATCAGCCCCAGCATTTT.

The V and J genes are TRBV5-1 and TRBJ2-3; D ambiguous. The V gene lost 1 base and the J gene lost 2 bases, with 8 bases spanning the gap. Germline values: CDR1 SGHRS, CDR2 YFSETQ. There are 14 residues in the CDR3. Here the CDR3 DNA reads TGCGCCAGCAGCTTGAGAACTTACACAGATACGCAGTATTTT. Translating gives CASSLRTYTDTQYF.

The chain is built from TRBV13 and TRBJ2-1; 11 nucleotides match TRBD2. CDR1 is PRHDT, CDR2 FYEKMQ, per germline (reference sequence). V lost 5 bases and J lost 4; bases outside the gene matches: 7. The CDR3 consists of 16 residues. CDR3 bases: TGTGCCAGCAGCCGCGGGACTAGCGGAGCTTACAATGAGCAGTTCTTC. Its translation: CASSRGTSGAYNEQFF.

The V gene is TRBV28, the J gene TRBJ1-2, with 7 bases that match TRBD1. After removal of 6 bases from V and 6 bases from J, the junction contained 7 bases not matched to a gene. Germline values: CDR1 MDHEN, CDR2 SYDVKM. The length of the CDR3 is 13 residues. DNA of the CDR3: TGTGCCAGCAGATCCGACAGGGAGAATGGCTACACCTTC. This encodes CASRSDRENGYTF.

The chain carries TRBV5-1 and TRBJ2-3; possible D gene TRBD2, 5 bases. This CDR3 is 16 amino acids long. The germline gives CDR1 SGHRS, CDR2 YFSETQ. Deletions cut 0 bases from V and 4 bases from J, with 15 bases between. The CDR3 bases are TGCGCCAGCAGCTTGGTGTTAGCGAGAGGTTCAGATACGCAGTATTTT. Protein: CASSLVLARGSDTQYF.

The chain employs TRBV7-9 and TRBJ1-2; 8 positions agree with TRBD1. The germline CDR1 and CDR2 sequences are SEHNR and FQNEAQ (reference sequence). The trim removed 5 bases at V and 3 bases at J, leaving 5 bases unmatched. CDR3 length equals 14 residues. CDR3 coding DNA: TGTGCCAGCAGCAAGGGACAGGATGACTATGGCTACACCTTC. Translated, it gives CASSKGQDDYGYTF.

This chain connects TRBV7-2 to TRBJ1-4; D gene ambiguous. Looked up from germline, CDR1 is SGHTA and CDR2 is FQGNSA. V gave up 6 bases and J gave up 6 bases, with 11 bases separating them. The CDR3 contains 13 residues. The CDR3 loop is CASSPNRDEKLFF. The CDR3 region has the DNA TGTGCCAGCAGTCCCAATCGGGATGAAAAACTGTTTTTT.

The V call is TRBV7-2, the J call TRBJ1-5; D possibly corresponds to TRBD1 (6 bases). The CDR3 extends over 15 amino acids. Germline CDR1 is SGHTA and CDR2 is FQGNSA. Trimming removed 5 bases at V and 5 bases at J, with 16 bases between. CDR3 sequence (DNA): TGTGCCAGCAGCCCAAATACAGGGATCCATCAGCCCCAGCATTTT. Protein sequence: CASSPNTGIHQPQHF. The full variable domain, with the rest looked up from reference TRBV7-2 and TRBJ1-5, is GAGVSQSPSNKVTEKGKDVELRCDPISGHTALYWYRQSLGQGLEFLIYFQGNSAPDKSGLPSDRFSAERTGGSVSTLTIQRTQQEDSAVYLCASSPNTGIHQPQHFGDGTRLSIL.

This clone was observed a single time. This sequence joins TRBV14 and TRBJ2-2; 9 nucleotides match TRBD2. The germline gives CDR1 SGHDN, CDR2 FVKESK. The V gene end was trimmed by 6 bases and the J gene end by 4 bases; junction bases not matched to a gene: 6. The length of the CDR3 is 15 residues. The CDR3 coding sequence is TGTGCCAGCAGACCTAGCGGGGAGCCCACCGGGGAGCTGTTTTTT. This encodes CASRPSGEPTGELFF.

This chain links TRBV30 with TRBJ1-2; tentative D call: TRBD1 (5 bases). This CDR3 comprises 15 residues. The germline V gene has CDR1 GTSNPN and CDR2 SVGIG (reference sequence). V gave up 0 bases and J gave up 6 bases, with 17 bases separating them. The CDR3: CAWSVRFRGFHGYTF. CDR3 bases: TGTGCCTGGAGTGTCAGATTTCGGGGGTTCCATGGCTACACCTTC.

The J gene is TRBJ2-5, the V gene TRBV30, with 7 bases matching TRBD2. The germline V gene has CDR1 GTSNPN and CDR2 SVGIG (reference sequence). V shed 3 bases and J 5 bases; nucleotides not matched to a gene: 12. The CDR3 loop spans 15 amino acids. Here the CDR3 reads CAWRTFGTGGETQYF. The CDR3 bases are TGTGCCTGGAGAACCTTTGGAACCGGGGGGGAGACCCAGTACTTC.